This T cell receptor beta chain was observed in a study of blood T cell repertoires in COVID-19. The CDR3 sequence is 15 residues long. V lost 5 bases to trimming and J lost 4 bases; unmatched junction nucleotides: 6. The germline V gene has CDR1 MDHEN and CDR2 SYDVKM. Measured with immunoSEQ multiplex PCR; TCRdb has only the in-frame clones, and not every one. The sample holds about 130,000 clones, approximately 86% seen once. The sequencing input was peripheral blood. The receptor was isolated from a woman between 70 and 85 years old with COVID-19, enrolled during active disease. This chain links TRBV28 with TRBJ2-1, with 9 bases matching TRBD2. The CDR3 bases are TGTGCCAGCAGTGTAACGGGACTAGCTTACAATGAGCAGTTCTTC. Amino acid sequence: CASSVTGLAYNEQFF.